Presented here are 8 T cell receptor beta chains from one specimen sequenced in a study of cytomegalovirus exposure and HLA in healthy donors. With 60 Vbeta and 13 Jbeta primers, the PCR was carried out. Profiling relied on immunoSEQ multiplex PCR, and the TCRdb table lists in-frame clones only, not all of them. The repertoire holds a few hundred thousand clones, with about 80% as singletons. Specimen: PBMCs. The receptors come from a man younger than 30 in good health and CMV-seronegative.

J is TRBJ2-1 and V is TRBV14; 9 bases map to TRBD1. The V gene's germline CDR1 is SGHDN and CDR2 FVKESK. The trim removed 4 bases at V and 4 bases at J, leaving 11 bases unmatched. The CDR3 is made up of 17 amino acids. The CDR3 region has the DNA TGTGCCAGCAGCCTTTTACCGGGACAGGGCCTGTACAATGAGCAGTTCTTC. It translates to CASSLLPGQGLYNEQFF.

The CDR3 nucleotides are TGTGCCACCAGCGACGGACAGGGGGTAGCAGGAAACACCATATATTTT. Amino acid sequence: CATSDGQGVAGNTIYF. J is TRBJ1-3 and V is TRBV15, with 10 bases aligning to TRBD1. Trimming removed 5 bases from V and 4 bases from J; junction bases left unmatched: 8. The CDR3 is 16 residues long. The germline V gene encodes CDR1 LNHNV and CDR2 YYDKDF (reference sequence).

The chain has TRBV9 and TRBJ1-3; D might be TRBD1 (6 bases). The CDR3 is 16 residues long. Germline loops: CDR1 SGDLS, CDR2 YYNGEE. Trimming pared 2 bases from V and 2 bases from J, leaving 14 bases between. Here the CDR3 DNA reads TGTGCCAGCAGCGTCGCCACAGGGAGTCCTGGAAACACCATATATTTT. Translated, it gives CASSVATGSPGNTIYF.

V usage is TRBV29-1 and J usage is TRBJ1-2; D is unclear. The CDR3 has 14 amino acids. Germline assignment: CDR1 SQVTM and CDR2 ANQGSEA. Trimming left V 0 bases short and J 4 bases short, with 12 bases between. The CDR3 is CSVEDPSEAYGYTF. The CDR3 nucleotides are TGCAGCGTTGAAGACCCGAGTGAGGCCTATGGCTACACCTTC.

This rearrangement joins TRBV2 to TRBJ2-4; weak D call: TRBD2 (5 bases). CDR1 is SNHLY, CDR2 FYNNEI, per germline. The CDR3 consists of 16 residues. V was pared by 7 bases and J by 0 bases, with 16 bases between. CDR3 in amino acids: CASILTRGLAKNIQYF. CDR3 DNA sequence: TGTGCCAGCATTTTAACCAGAGGACTAGCCAAAAACATTCAGTACTTC.

There are many counts of this clone. V and J are TRBV6-6 and TRBJ1-1; D not certain. This CDR3 contains 11 residues. Between the trimmed V and J ends, which lost 10 bases and 6 bases, there was a span of 12 bases. From germline, CDR1 is MNHNY and CDR2 SVGAGI (reference sequence). CDR3 nucleotides: TGTGCCATATTGAAGGGAGCTGAAGCTTTCTTT. The encoded protein is CAILKGAEAFF.

The CDR3 protein is CASSWTGPTTQYF. CDR3 sequence (DNA): TGTGCCAGCAGCTGGACAGGCCCAACGACCCAGTACTTC. V gene TRBV5-6 combines with J gene TRBJ2-5; 7 positions agree with TRBD1. CDR1 SGHDT and CDR2 YYEEEE come from the germline V gene. With 3 bases clipped from V and 7 bases from J, the junction kept 6 bases outside the gene matches. The CDR3 loop spans 13 amino acids.

CDR3 in amino acids: CASSPDWNSNQPQHF. For the CDR3, the DNA is TGTGCCAGCAGCCCGGACTGGAATAGCAATCAGCCCCAGCATTTT. The chain couples TRBV6-5 to TRBJ1-5; D gene uncertain. Trimming removed 6 bases from V and 0 bases from J, with 12 bases in between. CDR1 MNHEY and CDR2 SVGAGI come from the germline V gene. The CDR3 runs 15 residues.